The source of this T cell receptor beta chain is a study of cytomegalovirus exposure and HLA in healthy donors. Study-level points and caveats: The authors later found HLA-associated TCR beta chains more clonally expanded than equally common others. The study had only CMV serostatus as immune exposure information.

The CDR3 covers 17 residues. Germline V lookup: CDR1 SGHAT, CDR2 FQNNGV. Trimming cost V 5 bases and J 0 bases; bases outside gene matches: 6. PCR was performed using 60 Vbeta and 13 Jbeta primers. Produced via immunoSEQ multiplex PCR; TCRdb's table is partial and in-frame only. This repertoire shows 150,000 to 200,000 clones, 80% found once; its top ten account for less than 2.5%. There are a few counts of this clone. Its specificity is unknown. Sequencing used PBMCs. The chain uses TRBV11-2 and TRBJ1-3, with 11 bases matching TRBD1. The TCR sequence derives from a male donor in good health and CMV-seronegative. For the CDR3, the DNA is TGTGCCAGCAGCGTAACGGGACAGGGGGGCTCTGGAAACACCATATATTTT. Translating it yields CASSVTGQGGSGNTIYF.